This T cell receptor (beta chain) was obtained from a study of T cells in Graves' hyperthyroidism and ophthalmopathy. Study results and caveats: The authors' 13 V-J model separated ophthalmopathy from stable hyperthyroidism.

For this clonotype: Its target is not known.

TCR beta CDR3 regions were amplified from RNA transcripts. A first-round RT-PCR of the TCR CDR3 used the HTBI primer set. Via MiXCR, TCRdb re-called the multiplex PCR reads, giving one row per CDR3 protein. The sample lists over 500,000 distinct CDR3 sequences; 11% to 15% were seen once. Among the patients, aged 18 to 65, hyperthyroidism was newly diagnosed and had lasted under 2 months. The study left out patients who had uncontrolled infection, other autoimmune disease, pregnancy or lactation. Fresh peripheral blood, roughly 10 ml of it, supplied the PBMCs. This CDR3 has 13 amino acids. Trimming shortened V by 9 bases and J by 0 bases, and 11 bases separated the two germline ends. The V gene's germline CDR1 is LNHDA and CDR2 SQIVND (reference sequence).

The chain is built from TRBV19 and TRBJ1-1; maybe TRBD1 (6 bases). Sequencing was carried out using blood. This TCR was recovered from a woman between 40 and 50 years old with Graves' hyperthyroidism. CDR3 sequence reads: CASGGALNTEAFF. The CDR3 DNA sequence: TGTGCCAGCGGGGGGGCTTTGAACACTGAAGCTTTCTTT.